This T cell receptor beta chain was identified during a study of breast tumors, draining lymph nodes, adjacent tissues. Study-level points and caveats: Data fit most tumor T cells coming from lymph node, expanding in tumor. Compared with lymph nodes, tumors were less diverse; compared with nontumor tissue, more. Tumor and nontumor repertoires were significantly more similar in luminal-like than in basal-like breast cancer. The lymph node origin of tumor T cells was framed as consistent with a hypothesis, not demonstrated.

One entry per CDR3 protein results from TCRdb running MiXCR on the multiplex PCR reads. The sample consists of around 150,000 distinct CDR3 sequences, 20% to 25% of them appearing once. From germline, CDR1 is MGHRA and CDR2 YSYEKL. The CDR3 has 15 amino acids. V shed 1 base, J shed 3 bases, and the junction held 3 bases outside the gene matches. The lymph nodes were axillary draining lymph nodes from breast cancer patients. There are many counts of this clonotype. Its antigen is not known. This TCR derives from a female donor with breast cancer. Some clones in this sample may be carry-over from other donors' samples. The sample taken for sequencing was axillary lymph node tissue. The gene calls are TRBV4-1 and TRBJ1-3; TRBD1 matches 7 bases. For the CDR3, the DNA is TGCGCCAGCAGCCAAGTCCGGACAGGTGGAAACACCATATATTTT. This gives the protein CASSQVRTGGNTIYF.